What follows are 7 T cell receptor beta chains derived from one specimen sequenced in a study of Tregs in tolerant kidney transplant recipients. The repertoire was sequenced with immunoSEQ multiplex PCR; TCRdb's copy has only in-frame clones and lacks some. The sample carries roughly 250,000 clones, around 81% recorded once. Sequenced sample: CD4+ T cells from blood. The receptor source for this set is a human donor in good health.

The J gene is TRBJ1-6, the V gene TRBV30; tentatively, D is TRBD1 (6 bases). This CDR3 spans 16 amino acids. Germline V gene lookup returns CDR1 GTSNPN and CDR2 SVGIG (reference sequence). V was shortened by 2 bases and J by 0 bases, with 11 bases between the two germline ends. The DNA of the CDR3 is TGTGCCTGGAGTCCACAGGGACGCTCCTATAATTCACCCCTCCACTTT. Amino acid sequence: CAWSPQGRSYNSPLHF.

The V call is TRBV19, the J call TRBJ1-2; TRBD1 matches 12 bases. CDR1 LNHDA and CDR2 SQIVND come from the germline V gene (reference sequence). The CDR3 has 16 residues. V lost 7 bases and J lost 2; bases outside the gene matches: 8. CDR3 nucleotide sequence: TGTGCCAGTACCTGGGACAGGGGGCGATTGAACTATGGCTACACCTTC. Translation: CASTWDRGRLNYGYTF.

The chain joins TRBV27 to TRBJ1-1, with D maybe TRBD1 (6 bases). V was cut by 6 bases and J by 3 bases, with 11 bases left in between. Germline CDR1 reads MNHEY; CDR2 reads SMNVEV (reference sequence). This CDR3 has 13 residues. The CDR3 bases are TGTGCCAGCAGGAAAGGGGGGTACACTGAAGCTTTCTTT. It is translated as CASRKGGYTEAFF.

Only a few counts were recorded for this clone. The chain is built from TRBV6-6 and TRBJ1-3; no clear D. The germline gives CDR1 MNHNY, CDR2 SVGAGI (reference sequence). This CDR3 region has 16 residues. V lost 4 bases and J lost 0, with 13 bases in between. CDR3: CASSWTSDSSGNTIYF. The CDR3 DNA reads TGTGCCAGCAGTTGGACCTCAGATAGCTCTGGAAACACCATATATTTT.

This chain links TRBV7-9 with TRBJ1-1, with D unclear. The CDR3 is made up of 14 amino acids. Trimming cost V 6 bases and J 4 bases, with 15 bases left between them. CDR1 and CDR2 from the germline V gene are SEHNR and FQNEAQ (reference sequence). The CDR3 loop reads CASSPQDTGTEAFF. The CDR3 DNA follows: TGTGCCAGCAGTCCCCAGGATACGGGCACTGAAGCTTTCTTT.

V and J are TRBV7-3 and TRBJ2-3, with D possibly matching TRBD2 (6 bases). V lost 2 bases, J lost 1 base, and 13 bases lay in between. The CDR3 is 16 amino acids. CDR1 and CDR2 (germline): SGHTA, FQGTGA. The CDR3 DNA sequence: TGTGCCAGCAGCTTATTTGGGGGGACTGGCACAGATACGCAGTATTTT. It codes for CASSLFGGTGTDTQYF. The complete variable domain, with remaining parts taken from reference TRBV7-3 and TRBJ2-3, reads GAGVSQTPSNKVTEKGKYVELRCDPISGHTALYWYRQSLGQGPEFLIYFQGTGAADDSGLPNDRFFAVRPEGSVSTLKIQRTERGDSAVYLCASSLFGGTGTDTQYFGPGTRLTVL.

This chain uses TRBV6-1 with TRBJ2-1; 7 nucleotides agree with TRBD2. Unmatched junction bases numbered 10, after V lost 9 bases and J lost 2 bases. The CDR3 runs 15 residues. In germline, CDR1 is MNHNS, CDR2 SASEGT. CDR3 protein: CASGEGGTTYNEQFF. CDR3 in DNA: TGTGCCAGTGGAGAAGGAGGGACTACCTACAATGAGCAGTTCTTC.